This paragraph covers one TCR beta chain sequence. Its antigen is as yet unknown. Other DNA sequences in this specimen translate into the identical CDR3. Investigators spread the genomic DNA of each subset evenly over several immunoSEQ plates. The data were produced by immunoSEQ multiplex PCR, yet TCRdb's version contains in-frame clones alone and is incomplete. The sample has about 2,500,000 clones; about 92% are singletons. This entry is derived from a study of shared clonotypes between healthy human individuals. Study-wide points: For sorted subsets, rarefaction showed incomplete sequencing despite large depth.

The split of CD4+ cells yielded CD45RA+ naive and CD45RA-negative memory subsets. Sequenced input: naive CD4+ T cells sorted from blood. Subset described: CD45RA+ positively selected. The sequence derives from a man younger than 35 in good health.

The CDR3 region is CASSSGQVDSPLHF. For the CDR3, the DNA is TGCGCCAGCAGCTCGGGACAGGTTGATTCACCCCTCCACTTT. The J gene is TRBJ1-6, the V gene TRBV5-1; TRBD1 matches 8 bases. CDR1 and CDR2 from the germline V gene are SGHRS and YFSETQ. V dropped 3 bases and J dropped 8; count of bases not matched to a gene: 4. This CDR3 has 14 amino acids.